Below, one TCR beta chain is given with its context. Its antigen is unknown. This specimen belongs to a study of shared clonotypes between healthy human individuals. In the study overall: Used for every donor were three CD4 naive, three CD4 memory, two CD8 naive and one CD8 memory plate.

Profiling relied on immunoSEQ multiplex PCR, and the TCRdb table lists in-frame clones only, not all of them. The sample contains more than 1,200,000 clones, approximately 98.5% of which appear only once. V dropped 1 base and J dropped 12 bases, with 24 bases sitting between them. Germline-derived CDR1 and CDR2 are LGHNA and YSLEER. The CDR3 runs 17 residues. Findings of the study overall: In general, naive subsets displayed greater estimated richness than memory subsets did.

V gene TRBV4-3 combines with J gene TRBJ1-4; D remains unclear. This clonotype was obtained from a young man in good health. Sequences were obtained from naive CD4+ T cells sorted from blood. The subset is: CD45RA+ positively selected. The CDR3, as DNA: TGCGCCAGCAGCCAAGCCCTAATAGGGAGAGCGATGAATGAACTGTTTTTT. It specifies CASSQALIGRAMNELFF.